The clone carrying this T cell receptor beta chain was picked up a small number of times. Its antigen is still unknown. Molecular barcoding with unique molecular identifiers was used for the TCRbeta library. TCRdb re-derived calls from the PCR reads in MiXCR, one entry per CDR3 protein. The sample has a few hundred thousand distinct CDR3 sequences, 27% seen once. This specimen comes from a study of T-cell reconstitution after alpha-beta-depleted transplantation in children. This CDR3 is built from 14 residues. Germline values: CDR1 SGHRS, CDR2 YFSETQ. Trimming shortened V by 5 bases and J by 3 bases, and 13 bases separated the two germline ends. Study conclusions and caveats: In patients about two months after transplant, alpha-beta T cells reportedly arose from several hundred expanded graft clones. When one year had passed after transplant, most T-cell counts and diversity came from newly produced T cells. Recipient T cells and thymic progenitors that survived gave rise to the high TCRbeta diversity observed at day 60 in some patients.

The clonotype was recovered from a boy under two years old with Wiskott-Aldrich syndrome, due to receive a stem cell transplant. Material: PBMCs, obtained before TCRalphabeta/CD19-depleted stem cell transplant. The V gene is TRBV5-1, the J gene TRBJ2-3; no reliable D call. CDR3 residues: CASRQALRTDTQYF. The DNA of the CDR3 is TGCGCCAGCAGGCAGGCCCTCCGGACAGATACGCAGTATTTT.